These 20 T cell receptor beta chains were sequenced from one sample in a study of graft-versus-host responses after intestinal transplantation. Their target antigens are unknown. The protocol was immunoSEQ multiplex PCR, while the TCRdb copy is restricted to in-frame clones and leaves out a portion. This sample has over 55,000 clones; about 92% occur once, and the top ten carry approximately 1.3%. The sample in question was unstimulated CD8+ T cells sorted from spleen or lymph node cells, obtained before intestinal transplant. The receptors stem from a human donor who received an intestinal transplant.

This rearrangement joins TRBV7-8 to TRBJ1-1; D may be TRBD1 (6 bases). In germline, CDR1 is SGHVS, CDR2 FQNEAQ. This CDR3 has 12 amino acids. With 8 bases removed from V and 6 bases from J, the gap between germline ends came to 13 bases. In DNA form, the CDR3 reads TGTGCCAGCCTGGACAGTGGGGCTGAAGCTTTCTTT. This sequence encodes CASLDSGAEAFF.

The chain links TRBV5-6 to TRBJ2-7; D is possibly TRBD1 (6 bases). Trimming stripped 4 bases from V and 2 bases from J, with 16 bases between. Germline CDR1 SGHDT, CDR2 YYEEEE. This CDR3 spans 15 amino acids. The CDR3 reads CASSARWGPTYEQYF. The CDR3 nucleotides read TGTGCCAGCAGCGCTCGGTGGGGGCCCACCTACGAGCAGTACTTC.

This clone showed up just a few times. J is TRBJ2-7 and V is TRBV6-6; unclear D gene. This CDR3 region has 11 residues. The V end was cut by 5 bases, the J end by 6 bases, with 8 bases between. Germline lookup yields CDR1 MNHNY and CDR2 SVGAGI (reference sequence). This chain's CDR3 is CASSPGGEQYF. CDR3 in DNA: TGTGCCAGCAGTCCCGGTGGCGAGCAGTACTTC.

The chain carries TRBV7-3 and TRBJ2-2, with D possibly being TRBD1 (6 bases). The germline V and J ends were trimmed by 4 bases and 0 bases, with 15 bases remaining between them. The CDR3 has 17 amino acids. Germline values: CDR1 SGHTA, CDR2 FQGTGA. This CDR3 is CASSSPWTEPNTGELFF. CDR3 in DNA: TGTGCCAGCAGCTCCCCTTGGACAGAGCCGAACACCGGGGAGCTGTTTTTT.

This clone was counted a single time. This chain links TRBV5-1 with TRBJ2-1, with 14 bases fitting TRBD2. This CDR3 region has 16 residues. Trimming at V came to 4 bases and at J to 3 bases, leaving 3 bases not matched to a gene. Germline V gene data show CDR1 as SGHRS and CDR2 as YFSETQ. CDR3 residues: CASSLGTSGGYNEQFF. The CDR3 nucleotides read TGCGCCAGCAGCCTCGGGACTAGCGGGGGCTACAATGAGCAGTTCTTC.

Relative to its sample, this clone is medium-sized (0.01 to 0.1%). The chain employs TRBV9 and TRBJ2-7, with D unclear. Per germline, CDR1 SGDLS and CDR2 YYNGEE. Trimming pared 3 bases from V and 0 bases from J, leaving 7 bases between. The CDR3 runs 13 residues. The CDR3 DNA follows: TGTGCCAGCAGCGCCCACGGCTCCTACGAGCAGTACTTC. Translating it yields CASSAHGSYEQYF.

The V and J genes are TRBV6-7 and TRBJ2-4; 10 nucleotides line up with TRBD1. TRBV6-7 is flagged as an ORF with uncertain function. The J segment lost 6 bases and the V segment lost 9 bases, leaving 5 bases of the junction unmatched. This CDR3 region has 13 residues. The CDR3 protein is CARKTGGGNIQYF. CDR3 coding DNA: TGTGCCAGAAAGACAGGGGGCGGAAACATTCAGTACTTC.

The genes are TRBV7-9 and TRBJ1-1; TRBD1 matches at 9 bases. The CDR3 covers 14 residues. The J segment lost 4 bases and the V segment lost 4 bases, leaving 4 bases of the junction unmatched. In germline, CDR1 is SEHNR, CDR2 FQNEAQ (reference sequence). The CDR3 bases are TGTGCCAGCAGCTCGACAGGGGGAGGCACTGAAGCTTTCTTT. Protein: CASSSTGGGTEAFF.

The gene calls are TRBV7-8 and TRBJ1-5; D may be TRBD1 (5 bases). The V end lost 5 bases, the J end lost 5 bases, and 10 bases lay between the germline ends. The germline V gene encodes CDR1 SGHVS and CDR2 FQNEAQ. The CDR3 is made up of 13 amino acids. The CDR3 nucleotides are TGTGCCAGCAGCCCGACAGTCGATCAGCCCCAGCATTTT. Protein sequence: CASSPTVDQPQHF.

The chain combines TRBV9 with TRBJ2-7, with TRBD2 matching over 10 bases. There are 14 residues in the CDR3. In germline, CDR1 is SGDLS, CDR2 YYNGEE. Trimming at V came to 4 bases and at J to 6 bases, leaving 7 bases not matched to a gene. The DNA for the CDR3 is TGTGCCAGCAGCTCCAGCGGGGGGGCCTCCGAGCAGTACTTC. Translated, it gives CASSSSGGASEQYF.

The rearrangement links TRBV7-8 to TRBJ2-1; TRBD2 is a possible D gene (5 bases). V lost 10 bases and J lost 3, with 13 bases in between. CDR3 size: 13 residues. Germline V gives CDR1 SGHVS, CDR2 FQNEAQ. The CDR3, as DNA: TGTGCCACATCCGGGGTGGTCTACAATGAGCAGTTCTTC. The encoded protein is CATSGVVYNEQFF.

The chain has TRBV29-1 and TRBJ2-1, with a possible D match to TRBD2 (5 bases). Germline loops: CDR1 SQVTM, CDR2 ANQGSEA. V was clipped by 7 bases and J by 3 bases, with 7 bases between them. CDR3 length equals 11 residues. CDR3 DNA sequence: TGCAGCGCCCGGGGCTACAATGAGCAGTTCTTC. The encoded protein is CSARGYNEQFF.

The genes are TRBV7-8 and TRBJ2-7; a possible D gene is TRBD2 (7 bases). V was pared by 0 bases and J by 4 bases, with 13 bases between. The CDR3 runs to 15 residues. Per the germline V gene, CDR1 is SGHVS and CDR2 is FQNEAQ. This CDR3 is CASSLAGGPMYEQYF. The CDR3 coding sequence is TGTGCCAGCAGCTTAGCGGGGGGGCCTATGTACGAGCAGTACTTC.

V gene TRBV29-1 combines with J gene TRBJ1-1, with D uncertain. The V gene lost 7 bases and the J gene lost 4 bases, with 10 bases spanning the gap. Germline values: CDR1 SQVTM, CDR2 ANQGSEA. The CDR3 covers 11 residues. CDR3 bases: TGCAGCGCCCGGGTAGGCACTGAAGCTTTCTTT. This translates into CSARVGTEAFF.

The gene calls are TRBV4-1 and TRBJ2-7; 9 bases line up with TRBD2. Losses at the gene ends were 1 base for V and 2 bases for J; bases not matched to a gene: 6. The CDR3 is made up of 16 amino acids. From germline, CDR1 is MGHRA and CDR2 YSYEKL. The DNA for the CDR3 is TGCGCCAGCAGCCAAGGGGCGGGGGGGGCCGCCTACGAGCAGTACTTC. This codes for CASSQGAGGAAYEQYF.

The V call is TRBV19, the J call TRBJ2-3; possibly TRBD1 for D (5 bases). The CDR3 extends over 14 amino acids. The V gene's germline CDR1 is LNHDA and CDR2 SQIVND (reference sequence). Trimming took 5 bases from V and 6 from J, leaving 15 bases between them. The CDR3 reads CASSWRRARDTQYF. CDR3 in DNA: TGTGCCAGTAGTTGGCGCAGGGCCAGGGATACGCAGTATTTT.

This clone has just a few counts. This rearrangement joins TRBV7-8 to TRBJ1-2; D is unresolved. Germline CDR1 is SGHVS and CDR2 is FQNEAQ. V lost 1 base and J 6 bases, leaving 6 bases between the germline ends. This CDR3 spans 12 amino acids. The CDR3 nucleotides read TGTGCCAGCAGCTTAGACGGGGATGGCTACACCTTC. It is translated as CASSLDGDGYTF.

The genes are TRBV2 and TRBJ2-5; 9 nucleotides line up with TRBD2. The V gene's germline CDR1 is SNHLY and CDR2 FYNNEI. This CDR3 contains 15 residues. With V trimmed by 5 bases and J by 1 base, 5 bases remained unmatched. In DNA form, the CDR3 reads TGTGCCAGCAGTCGCAGCGGGGGGACCCAAGAGACCCAGTACTTC. Translation: CASSRSGGTQETQYF.

The V gene is TRBV5-6, the J gene TRBJ1-1; weak D call: TRBD1 (6 bases). Germline V lookup: CDR1 SGHDT, CDR2 YYEEEE. The CDR3 is 13 amino acids. V was clipped by 3 bases and J by 6 bases, with 12 bases between them. The CDR3 nucleotides are TGTGCCAGCAGCTGGGGGACAATGGCTGAAGCTTTCTTT. Protein sequence: CASSWGTMAEAFF.

V gene TRBV14 combines with J gene TRBJ2-1, with no clear D. This CDR3 comprises 11 residues. CDR1 SGHDN and CDR2 FVKESK come from the germline V gene. The V end lost 1 base, the J end lost 10 bases, and 5 bases lay between the germline ends. This chain's CDR3 is CASSQVLEQFF. The CDR3 nucleotides read TGTGCCAGCAGCCAAGTTCTGGAGCAGTTCTTC.